The 10 T cell receptor beta chains below were found in one sample sequenced in a study of blood T cell repertoires in COVID-19. Data came from immunoSEQ multiplex PCR; TCRdb stores just in-frame clones and leaves some out. The sample has tens of thousands of clones; more than 85% are singletons. What was sequenced was peripheral blood. The receptors were gathered from an elderly man in a cohort sampled during active COVID-19.

This clone has just one count. The gene calls are TRBV5-6 and TRBJ2-3, with 10 bases identical to TRBD2. Germline CDR1 SGHDT, CDR2 YYEEEE. The V and J ends lost 4 bases and 2 bases, in that order; junction bases with no gene match: 4. The CDR3 is made up of 15 amino acids. The CDR3 loop is CASSVLAGFTDTQYF. CDR3 DNA: TGTGCCAGCAGCGTACTAGCGGGGTTCACAGATACGCAGTATTTT.

The chain joins TRBV5-5 to TRBJ1-6; no clear D gene. Between the trimmed V and J ends, which lost 0 bases and 9 bases, there was a span of 13 bases. The CDR3 has 15 residues. The germline CDR1 and CDR2 sequences are SGHKS and YYEKEE (reference sequence). The CDR3 bases are TGTGCCAGCAGCTTGGAGGCCAACCGCGGTTCACCCCTCCACTTT. The encoded protein is CASSLEANRGSPLHF.

The rearrangement uses TRBV6-5 and TRBJ1-2; D not resolved. Germline V CDR1 and CDR2: MNHEY, SVGAGI. With 2 bases removed from V and 1 base from J, the gap between germline ends came to 11 bases. The CDR3 runs 15 residues. CDR3: CASSYSSGLNYGYTF. As DNA, the CDR3 is TGTGCCAGCAGTTACAGCAGCGGACTTAACTATGGCTACACCTTC.

The chain links TRBV3-1 (or the pseudogene TRBV3-2) to TRBJ2-7; 8 bases are a match to TRBD2. The germline CDR1 and CDR2 sequences are LGHDT and YNNKEL (reference sequence). V was pared by 4 bases and J by 8 bases, with 10 bases of the junction left unmatched. CDR3 length equals 14 residues. The CDR3 spells CASSPSGPGRQQYF. The CDR3 DNA reads as TGTGCCAGCAGCCCTAGCGGGCCTGGCCGCCAGCAGTACTTC.

The chain recombines TRBV18 with TRBJ2-1, with 11 positions matching TRBD1. Losses at the gene ends were 5 bases for V and 8 bases for J; bases not matched to a gene: 8. Germline V gene lookup returns CDR1 KGHSH and CDR2 LQKENI. This CDR3 has 15 residues. CDR3 in amino acids: CASSKDRGLVDEQFF. CDR3 DNA: TGTGCCAGCTCAAAGGACAGGGGGCTTGTGGATGAGCAGTTCTTC.

In this sample, this clone turned up a few times. The CDR3 protein is CASSQGGYPEAFF. CDR3 bases: TGTGCCAGCAGCCAAGGAGGGTACCCTGAAGCTTTCTTT. J is TRBJ1-1 and V is TRBV3-1 (or the pseudogene TRBV3-2), with no clear D. Trimming took 1 base from V and 6 from J, leaving 9 bases between them. In germline, CDR1 is LGHDT, CDR2 YNNKEL (reference sequence). The CDR3 is 13 amino acids.

V and J are TRBV3-1 (or the pseudogene TRBV3-2) and TRBJ1-2, with D possibly matching TRBD1 (6 bases). V lost 0 bases and J 3 bases, leaving 11 bases between the germline ends. Germline CDR1 and CDR2: LGHDT and YNNKEL (reference sequence). This CDR3 comprises 15 residues. CDR3 DNA sequence: TGTGCCAGCAGCCAAGATTTTCAGGGGTACTATGGCTACACCTTC. Translation: CASSQDFQGYYGYTF.

This chain connects TRBV7-6 to TRBJ2-5, with D perhaps TRBD1 (6 bases). Trimming cost V 5 bases and J 5 bases, with 21 bases left between them. CDR1 is SGHVS and CDR2 is FNYEAQ in the germline V gene. The CDR3 has 16 residues. CDR3 loop: CASSPQGRVGGETQYF. CDR3 coding DNA: TGTGCCAGCAGCCCACAGGGCAGGGTTGGTGGTGAGACCCAGTACTTC.

V usage is TRBV2 and J usage is TRBJ1-6, with 7 bases aligning to TRBD1. The germline V gene has CDR1 SNHLY and CDR2 FYNNEI. This CDR3 spans 16 amino acids. Germline trimming cut 9 bases from V and 0 bases from J; bases unmatched to any gene: 8. CDR3 in amino acids: CARREGASSYNSPLHF. DNA for the CDR3: TGTGCCAGAAGAGAGGGGGCGAGCTCCTATAATTCACCCCTCCACTTT.

The rearrangement joins TRBV7-2 to TRBJ1-5, with D maybe TRBD1 (6 bases). V dropped 5 bases and J dropped 8 bases, with 10 bases sitting between them. Germline CDR1 reads SGHTA; CDR2 reads FQGNSA. This CDR3 contains 12 residues. The CDR3 protein is CASSKGDEPQHF. CDR3 in DNA: TGTGCCAGCAGCAAGGGGGATGAGCCCCAGCATTTT.